This T cell receptor beta chain was obtained from a study of blood T cell repertoires in COVID-19. Background on the study: Samples came from the United States, Italy and Spain, spanning acute and convalescent COVID-19. Sources were T cells, B-cell-depleted T cells, or PBMCs; the material itself was cDNA or gDNA.

In regard to this clone: The sample carries other DNA sequences with the same CDR3.

Methods used by the authors: Estimation of nucleated cell counts relied on the amplification of reference gene primers. Generated by immunoSEQ multiplex PCR, the TCRdb table keeps only in-frame clones and is missing some. Clone size and the V and J calls come from that table; the DNA yielded D and trimming. The sample records 270,000 or so clones, roughly 90% being singletons. Trimming took 6 bases from V and 2 from J; bases not matched to a gene: 4. The CDR3 totals 14 residues. Germline V lookup: CDR1 KGHSH, CDR2 LQKENI. This receptor was obtained from a woman in her thirties with COVID-19, enrolled during active disease. V and J are TRBV18 and TRBJ2-7; TRBD1 aligns across 10 bases. Sequenced sample: peripheral blood. CDR3 residues: CASSTGTGAYEQYF. CDR3 nucleotides: TGTGCCAGCTCCACCGGGACAGGGGCCTACGAGCAGTACTTC.